The 2 T cell receptor beta chains reported below all come from one sample, sequenced in a study of shared clonotypes between healthy human individuals. Libraries were prepared by immunoSEQ multiplex PCR; TCRdb keeps only in-frame clonotypes and omits some of them. The repertoire holds around 500,000 clones, with roughly 80% as singletons. The sample taken for sequencing was PBMCs. The receptors were gathered from a woman aged 40 to 50 in good health. Some clones in this sample may be carry-over from other donors' samples.

Remarks on this clone: Other DNA sequences from this sample encode an identical CDR3 as well. The chain is built from TRBV27 and TRBJ1-2; 7 bases align to TRBD1. With 2 bases clipped from V and 4 bases from J, the junction kept 4 bases outside the gene matches. From germline, CDR1 is MNHEY and CDR2 SMNVEV (reference sequence). The CDR3 is made up of 14 amino acids. The CDR3 sequence is CASSLKGASYGYTF. In nucleotides, the CDR3 is TGTGCCAGCAGTTTAAAGGGGGCATCCTATGGCTACACCTTC.

CDR3 loop: CASSPRQTSYTGELFF. The CDR3 DNA follows: TGTGCCAGCAGCCCCCGTCAAACCTCCTACACCGGGGAGCTGTTTTTT. This sequence joins TRBV9 and TRBJ2-2; D gene ambiguous. The ends were cut back, 4 bases at V and 3 bases at J, with 16 bases in the middle. The germline gives CDR1 SGDLS, CDR2 YYNGEE. The CDR3 consists of 16 residues.